This T cell receptor beta chain was identified in a study of technical replicates of blood from a few donors. Clones were read by immunoSEQ multiplex PCR, and TCRdb kept only the in-frame ones, dropping some. Among about 81,000 clones listed, approximately 94% were seen once. Germline-derived CDR1 and CDR2 are SGHAT and FQNNGV. CDR3 size: 14 residues. V gave up 5 bases and J gave up 3 bases, with 13 bases separating them. The gene calls are TRBV11-2 and TRBJ1-2; D perhaps matches TRBD1 (6 bases). This sequence originates from a human donor in good health. Sequences were obtained from T cells isolated from PBMCs. The CDR3 sequence is CASSDQGPYYGYTF. In DNA, the CDR3 is TGTGCCAGCAGCGACCAGGGGCCTTACTATGGCTACACCTTC. The full variable domain, its missing parts supplied by reference TRBV11-2 and TRBJ1-2, is EAGVAQSPRYKIIEKRQSVAFWCNPISGHATLYWYQQILGQGPKLLIQFQNNGVVDDSQLPKDRFSAERLKGVDSTLKIQPAKLEDSAVYLCASSDQGPYYGYTFGSGTRLTVV.